This T cell receptor beta chain was identified in a study of blood T cells in healthy people across ages. The CDR3 length is 12 residues. Germline-derived CDR1 and CDR2 are SEHNR and FQNEAQ (reference sequence). The V end lost 3 bases, the J end lost 15 bases, and 12 bases lay between the germline ends. This clonotype has just a few counts. The authors ran a second PCR of about 6 to 11 cycles using a sample-barcoded 5' primer and a J-beta primer mix. TCRdb ran MiXCR on the 5' RACE reads and lists one entry per CDR3 protein. The table lists over a million distinct CDR3 sequences, around 40% of them singletons.

This receptor was obtained from a young woman in good health. The sample was blood. The chain has TRBV7-9 and TRBJ1-6; TRBD1 is a possible D gene (5 bases). The CDR3 sequence: CASSFVGDDLHF. DNA of the CDR3: TGTGCCAGCAGCTTCGTTGGGGACGACCTCCACTTT.